What follows are 24 T cell receptor beta chains derived from one specimen sequenced in a study of blood T cell repertoires in COVID-19. Assay used: immunoSEQ multiplex PCR; TCRdb lists only in-frame clones, some missing. The sample records 240,000 or so clones, approximately 82% being singletons. The sequencing sample was made of peripheral blood. Receptors were obtained from a woman of 80 years or more with acute or convalescent COVID-19.

This chain links TRBV12-3 or TRBV12-4 with TRBJ2-5; D remains ambiguous. CDR3 length: 10 residues. The germline V and J ends were trimmed by 4 bases and 5 bases, with 2 bases remaining between them. The CDR3 is CASSSETQYF. In DNA form, the CDR3 reads TGTGCCAGCAGTTCGGAGACCCAGTACTTC.

The V and J genes are TRBV5-5 and TRBJ1-4, with TRBD1 as a possible D gene (6 bases). Germline-derived CDR1 and CDR2 are SGHKS and YYEKEE (reference sequence). The CDR3 consists of 16 residues. V gave up 0 bases and J gave up 2 bases, with 11 bases separating them. CDR3 loop: CASSLGRGGTNEKLFF. The CDR3 coding sequence is TGTGCCAGCAGCTTGGGGCGCGGGGGCACTAATGAAAAACTGTTTTTT.

The rearrangement links TRBV7-2 to TRBJ2-1, with TRBD2 matching 8 bases. The V segment lost 0 bases and the J segment 4 bases; nucleotides outside the gene matches: 8. The CDR3 extends over 17 amino acids. In germline, CDR1 is SGHTA, CDR2 FQGNSA. The CDR3 here is CASSLAFAGGLYNEQFF. As DNA, the CDR3 is TGTGCCAGCAGCTTAGCATTCGCGGGAGGACTATACAATGAGCAGTTCTTC.

The chain uses TRBV19 and TRBJ1-1, with D possibly being TRBD1 (6 bases). Germline CDR1 is LNHDA and CDR2 is SQIVND (reference sequence). V was pared by 1 base and J by 4 bases, with 16 bases between. The CDR3 runs 16 residues. The CDR3 spells CASSIGGPSGGTEAFF. In DNA form, the CDR3 reads TGTGCCAGTAGTATAGGGGGGCCGAGCGGGGGCACTGAAGCTTTCTTT.

This chain links TRBV11-3 with TRBJ2-5; D is undetermined. Germline V gene sequence: CDR1 SGHNT, CDR2 YENEEA. This CDR3 has 13 residues. Trimming cost V 2 bases and J 5 bases, with 9 bases left between them. This chain's CDR3 is CASSLTQKETQYF. In DNA form, the CDR3 reads TGTGCCAGCAGCTTAACCCAGAAGGAGACCCAGTACTTC.

The V and J genes are TRBV7-2 and TRBJ2-7, with a possible D match to TRBD2 (6 bases). This CDR3 contains 17 residues. Trimming left V 1 base short and J 4 bases short, with 20 bases between. The germline V gene encodes CDR1 SGHTA and CDR2 FQGNSA. Written as DNA, the CDR3 is TGTGCCAGCAGCTTAGTCTATTCGGGGGTTTCAATTTACGAGCAGTACTTC. It translates to CASSLVYSGVSIYEQYF.

The V and J genes are TRBV3-1 (or the pseudogene TRBV3-2) and TRBJ1-2; D remains ambiguous. V shed 0 bases and J shed 7 bases, with 15 bases lying between them. CDR1 is LGHDT and CDR2 is YNNKEL in the germline V gene (reference sequence). The CDR3 covers 15 residues. The CDR3 loop reads CASSQDNLRSGGYTF. The DNA for the CDR3 is TGTGCCAGCAGCCAAGATAATCTGCGTAGTGGTGGCTACACCTTC.

This chain connects TRBV4-1 to TRBJ1-6, with TRBD1 as a possible D gene (5 bases). The germline gives CDR1 MGHRA, CDR2 YSYEKL. This CDR3 has 19 residues. Between the trimmed V and J ends, which lost 0 bases and 9 bases, there was a span of 24 bases. CDR3 in DNA: TGCGCCAGCAGCCAAGAACGGAGTCGGCGGGGGTCTAATACTTCACCCCTCCACTTT. This sequence encodes CASSQERSRRGSNTSPLHF.

A word on this clone: Relative to the germline gene, one junction end is altered; a read error may explain this. This chain connects TRBV7-7 to TRBJ2-3, with TRBD1 identical over 9 bases. The CDR3 contains 15 residues. Germline lookup yields CDR1 SSHAT and CDR2 FNYEAQ (reference sequence). The CDR3 loop is CASSLGTGKTDTQYF. Here the CDR3 DNA reads TGTGCTAGCAGCCTTGGGACAGGGAAGACAGATACGCAGTATTTT.

This clone has a single count. The V and J genes are TRBV5-4 and TRBJ1-1, with D possibly being TRBD1 (6 bases). Germline CDR1 is SGHNT and CDR2 is YYREEE (reference sequence). The CDR3 is made up of 15 amino acids. V gave up 7 bases and J gave up 1 base, with 17 bases separating them. CDR3 in amino acids: CASFPRQGPNTEAFF. The CDR3 DNA is TGTGCCAGCTTCCCCCGGCAGGGGCCGAACACTGAAGCTTTCTTT.

The chain recombines TRBV18 with TRBJ2-7, with D perhaps matching TRBD1 (5 bases). The V end lost 2 bases, the J end lost 0 bases, and 8 bases lay between the germline ends. Germline-derived CDR1 and CDR2 are KGHSH and LQKENI. The CDR3 runs to 14 residues. The CDR3 DNA reads as TGTGCCAGCTCACCAGTCGACAGCTCCTACGAGCAGTACTTC. Translating it yields CASSPVDSSYEQYF.

The rearrangement joins TRBV7-2 to TRBJ2-5; 9 bases map to TRBD1. After removal of 5 bases from V and 3 bases from J, the junction contained 4 bases not matched to a gene. CDR3 length: 14 amino acids. Germline V CDR1 and CDR2: SGHTA, FQGNSA. The CDR3 DNA sequence: TGTGCCAGCAGCCACAGGGGGCGGAAAGAGACCCAGTACTTC. Translated: CASSHRGRKETQYF.

V usage is TRBV19 and J usage is TRBJ1-1, with unresolved D. Germline values: CDR1 LNHDA, CDR2 SQIVND (reference sequence). This CDR3 spans 14 amino acids. Trimming took off 5 bases at V and 1 base at J, with 11 bases between the two ends. The CDR3 here is CASSAAYRNTEAFF. The CDR3 DNA reads TGTGCCAGTAGTGCGGCCTATAGGAACACTGAAGCTTTCTTT.

The rearrangement uses TRBV7-2 and TRBJ2-7, with 12 bases fitting TRBD1. Per germline, CDR1 SGHTA and CDR2 FQGNSA. This CDR3 has 14 residues. The ends lost 5 bases at V and 7 bases at J; junction bases unmatched: 6. The CDR3 reads CASSRDRGLWEQYF. Here the CDR3 DNA reads TGTGCCAGCAGCAGGGACAGGGGGCTATGGGAGCAGTACTTC.

V usage is TRBV2 and J usage is TRBJ1-2; 7 bases fit TRBD1. The germline gives CDR1 SNHLY, CDR2 FYNNEI. Trimming cost V 6 bases and J 0 bases; bases outside gene matches: 10. The CDR3 spans 16 residues. CDR3 nucleotide sequence: TGTGCCAGCAGCCTCTTTTACGGGACAGCTAACTATGGCTACACCTTC. This sequence encodes CASSLFYGTANYGYTF.

The chain has TRBV7-2 and TRBJ1-5; the match to TRBD1 covers 7 bases. Trimming cost V 1 base and J 11 bases; bases outside gene matches: 14. There are 16 residues in the CDR3. Germline V CDR1 and CDR2: SGHTA, FQGNSA. The CDR3 reads CASSLVGTANWGTQHF. The CDR3 DNA sequence: TGTGCCAGCAGCTTAGTGGGGACAGCCAACTGGGGCACCCAGCATTTT.

The chain uses TRBV6-2 or TRBV6-3 and TRBJ2-7; 7 bases are shared with TRBD2. The CDR3 extends over 15 amino acids. The V gene end was trimmed by 2 bases and the J gene end by 2 bases; junction bases not matched to a gene: 6. Per the germline V gene, CDR1 is MNHEY and CDR2 is SVGEGT. The CDR3 DNA sequence: TGTGCCAGCAGTTACGGCGGGGCGGGAGCCTACGAGCAGTACTTC. Translating gives CASSYGGAGAYEQYF.

This chain uses TRBV30 with TRBJ2-3, with D maybe TRBD1 (5 bases). This CDR3 comprises 13 residues. V lost 5 bases to trimming and J lost 5 bases, with 14 bases between them. CDR1 is GTSNPN, CDR2 SVGIG, per germline (reference sequence). CDR3 loop: CAWVQAAGDTQYF. CDR3 DNA: TGTGCCTGGGTACAGGCTGCAGGAGATACGCAGTATTTT.

Only one count was recorded for this clone. The chain uses TRBV20-1 and TRBJ1-1; D unresolved. Germline-derived CDR1 and CDR2 are DFQATT and SNEGSKA (reference sequence). V shed 1 base and J shed 7 bases, with 7 bases lying between them. The CDR3 length is 11 residues. The CDR3 loop is CSARAAHEAFF. The CDR3 nucleotides are TGCAGTGCTAGAGCTGCACATGAAGCTTTCTTT.

V and J are TRBV27 and TRBJ2-2, with D possibly being TRBD1 (6 bases). Trimming shortened V by 7 bases and J by 1 base, and 7 bases separated the two germline ends. The CDR3 contains 13 residues. Germline V gene sequence: CDR1 MNHEY, CDR2 SMNVEV (reference sequence). CDR3 region: CASNRVNTGELFF. The CDR3 DNA follows: TGTGCCAGCAACAGGGTGAACACCGGGGAGCTGTTTTTT.

CDR3 region: CASSRRDIQYF. The CDR3, as DNA: TGTGCCAGTAGTCGGAGGGACATTCAGTACTTC. V gene TRBV19 combines with J gene TRBJ2-4, with D perhaps TRBD2 (6 bases). This CDR3 has 11 residues. Germline V gene sequence: CDR1 LNHDA, CDR2 SQIVND (reference sequence). V was cut by 5 bases and J by 8 bases, with 7 bases left in between.

Note on this clone: This sample includes further DNA sequences coding for the same CDR3. CDR3 DNA: TGTGCCAGCAGCTTGGCAGGGGGCAGAACTGAAGCTTTCTTT. Protein sequence: CASSLAGGRTEAFF. The chain recombines TRBV5-4 with TRBJ1-1; 8 positions agree with TRBD1. Germline values: CDR1 SGHNT, CDR2 YYREEE (reference sequence). With V trimmed by 0 bases and J by 5 bases, 3 bases remained unmatched. The CDR3 runs 14 residues. The complete variable domain, with remaining parts taken from reference TRBV5-4 and TRBJ1-1, reads ETGVTQSPTHLIKTRGQQVTLRCSSQSGHNTVSWYQQALGQGPQFIFQYYREEENGRGNFPPRFSGLQFPNYSSELNVNALELDDSALYLCASSLAGGRTEAFFGQGTRLTVV.

Concerning this clone: The identical CDR3 is also encoded by other nucleotide sequences in the sample. The CDR3: CASSSLTGDTEAFF. The DNA of the CDR3 is TGTGCCAGCAGTTCTTTAACAGGGGACACTGAAGCTTTCTTT. The chain joins TRBV6-5 to TRBJ1-1; 7 nucleotides agree with TRBD1. Germline-derived CDR1 and CDR2 are MNHEY and SVGAGI. With 4 bases clipped from V and 3 bases from J, the junction kept 5 bases outside the gene matches. CDR3 length: 14 amino acids.

The chain joins TRBV5-1 to TRBJ1-2, with 8 bases lining up with TRBD1. The germline V gene has CDR1 SGHRS and CDR2 YFSETQ. The CDR3 spans 14 residues. V shed 5 bases and J 2 bases; nucleotides not matched to a gene: 5. This chain's CDR3 is CASSSRQGNYGYTF. The CDR3 DNA reads as TGCGCCAGCAGTAGTAGACAGGGGAACTATGGCTACACCTTC.